This T cell receptor (beta chain) was profiled in a study of read filtering for tumor transcriptome and immune sequencing. Study-wide background: By R-ISS, stages I, II and III held about 8, 16 and 7 patients. Study-level points and caveats: RNA-seq captured clonotypes less deeply and reliably than IR-seq.

V shed 2 bases and J 9 bases; nucleotides not matched to a gene: 5. Germline V lookup: CDR1 SGHAT, CDR2 FQNNGV. The CDR3 is made up of 14 amino acids. This clonotype occurred many times. Its cognate antigen is unknown. Molecular barcoded adaptors covering alpha/delta and beta/gamma chains were used on about 0.4 ug RNA. TCRdb independently ran MiXCR on the reads; one entry per CDR3 protein. The sample carries around 140,000 distinct CDR3 sequences, 13% recorded once. Sequencing was carried out using a population of CD138-negative cells sorted from bone marrow. The sequence was collected from a donor aged 40 or older with multiple myeloma. J is TRBJ2-2 and V is TRBV11-2; 8 bases line up with TRBD2. The CDR3 region is CASSLTGRVRELFF. The DNA for the CDR3 is TGTGCCAGCAGCTTAACCGGGAGGGTCAGGGAGCTGTTTTTT. Full variable domain (missing parts from reference TRBV11-2 and TRBJ2-2): EAGVAQSPRYKIIEKRQSVAFWCNPISGHATLYWYQQILGQGPKLLIQFQNNGVVDDSQLPKDRFSAERLKGVDSTLKIQPAKLEDSAVYLCASSLTGRVRELFFGEGSRLTVL.